The text below deals with one TCR beta chain. The antigen is undetermined. There are 14 residues in the CDR3. The V gene lost 4 bases and the J gene lost 5 bases, with 14 bases spanning the gap. TCRdb called the RT-PCR reads again in MiXCR, with one record for every CDR3 protein. The repertoire holds about 700,000 distinct CDR3 sequences, with about 15% as singletons. This sample is drawn from a study of response to subunit inactivated influenza vaccine. Study-wide findings and caveats: That few new T cells are recruited by each seasonal influenza vaccination was the authors' suggestion.

The source is a man in his fifties who received an inactivated influenza vaccine. The chain couples TRBV12-3 or TRBV12-4 to TRBJ2-5; no reliable D call. Specimen: PBMCs from blood, collected approximately 12 days after vaccination. DNA for the CDR3: TGTGCCAGCAGTTCGTCCGGCAGGACCGAGACCCAGTACTTC. Its protein is CASSSSGRTETQYF.